This T cell receptor beta chain derives from a study of cytomegalovirus exposure and HLA in healthy donors (dated by TCRdb to between 2016 and 2019). Looking at the study overall: An earlier analysis of some 600 of the donors reported 250 to 300 Gb of sequence data and about 120 million unique TCR beta sequences obtained from about 200 million T cells. To predict cytomegalovirus infection status, the study brought together high-throughput TCR immunosequencing, statistical association of individual TCRs with disease status, and machine learning. Class I and class II HLA loci were covered by the typing at four-digit resolution. An early release covering approximately 600 HLA-typed donors comprised roughly 300 gigabases of sequencing data and 85 million or so unique TCR sequences. In the later analysis, no new phenotypic data were used to find candidate immune exposures; instead, reliance was placed on TCR beta sequences and their occurrence across donors. The aim of the study was to test whether cataloging public T cell receptors could identify signatures of past pathogen exposure. Donor age, sex, ethnicity and CMV serostatus were collected together with the repertoire data. Every repertoire in the discovery cohort had been generated on one and the same sequencing platform. The T cell repertoires of 550 to 850 subjects were profiled by immunosequencing and related to cytomegalovirus serostatus. A separate validation cohort of approximately 130 different subjects was used in addition to the 666-subject first cohort. Four to six DR-DQ haplotypes were handled as single units for association and clustering, since linkage in the cohort was strong. Among almost 400 genotyped donors of the cohort, an average of about 240,000 unique TCR beta nucleotide sequences were sequenced per donor, roughly 20% of them non-productive. The number of typed donors differed by locus: about 629-630 for A, B, C, DRB1 and DQB1; 522 for DQA1; some 610 for DPA1; and approximately 450 for DPB1. In a later genetic analysis, genome-wide SNP genotypes for about 55% of the roughly 670 donors were used, and that subset was treated as a discovery cohort. A later analysis re-analyzed previously published TCR beta repertoires from approximately 670 donors and added high-resolution HLA genotyping to study TCR occurrence patterns. An earlier analysis of a few hundred of the donors applied high-throughput TCR beta sequencing to assess whether each TCR beta V gene segment acted as functional or pseudogenic. Of the roughly 400 genotyped donors, about 80% fell in the genetic ancestry cluster associated with self-reported Caucasian donors.

The cohort comprised 710 or so healthy bone marrow donors. All cohort members were sampled while nominally healthy, although unrecorded immune exposures were likely present. The donor tested CMV seronegative, placing the donor among the approximately 360 seronegative members of the cohort. A peripheral blood sample was provided by each donor, and peripheral blood mononuclear cells were used for TCR beta sequencing. The Qiagen DNeasy Blood Extraction Kit was used to extract genomic DNA from the blood cell samples. As to this clone: It lacks a known antigen. Per-nucleotide qualities are absent, and no much larger clonotype sits a single base away.

Preparation of the library involved the immunoSEQ multiplex PCR assay. For the multiplex PCR, a mixture combining 60 forward primers for TCR Vbeta segments and 13 reverse primers for TCR Jbeta segments was used. Amplification of the CDR3 region of rearranged TCR beta genes was performed with a multiplex PCR assay on genomic DNA. The Illumina HiSeq System was used to sequence the amplified TCR beta libraries as 87-base-pair reads. From the authors' description of their analysis: A later analysis counted 65 million to 90 million unique TCR beta chains across the 690 or so repertoires, and some 11 million of these chains were shared by at least two donors. A nearest-neighbor algorithm error-corrected the raw reads and collapsed the reads into unique sequences, merging closely related sequences to remove PCR and sequencing errors. To assign V, D and J gene segments, CDR3 sequences were aligned to IMGT reference sequences. Each retained sequence needed at least a six-nucleotide match to both a V gene segment and a J gene segment. Rearrangements were classified as productive when the CDR3 lacked stop codons and remained in frame with V and J, and all other rearrangements were classified as non-productive. CDR3 was defined according to IMGT convention as the region running from the second conserved V-encoded cysteine to the conserved J-encoded phenylalanine. Sequences without an unambiguous match to a single V gene segment were excluded from the earlier analysis of several hundred of the donors. In an earlier analysis of a few hundred of the donors, a V segment was called functional when productive rearrangements were above 56.7%, and segregating when the standard deviation between donors exceeded 5%. A statistical classification framework was built to diagnose cytomegalovirus status from the catalog of TCR beta chain sequences. V and J gene assignment, in a later analysis, came from comparing TCR nucleotide sequences with IMGT/GENE-DB human TR gene sequences. The TCRdist pipeline was used in a later analysis to assign CDR3 sequences and most-parsimonious VDJ recombination scenarios. In a later analysis, each TCR beta chain was defined by its CDR3 amino acid sequence together with its V-gene family, and reads without a unique V-gene family were excluded. As a way to deal with suspected cross-contamination and a sequencing artifact, a later analysis dropped roughly 600 nucleotide sequences that were highly shared and had low generation probability. A later analysis calculated a clonal expansion index for each public chain from normalized within-repertoire ranks of inferred template counts. In a later analysis, generation probabilities were computed using a VDJ recombination model fitted to out-of-frame rearrangements, and the results were checked against IGoR. A later analysis scored TCR-TCR, TCR-HLA and TCR-CMV co-occurrence with hypergeometric tests, applying a repertoire-size bias correction to TCR pairs. In a later analysis, false discovery rates were estimated by permuting HLA or CMV assignments 20 times. In a later analysis, co-occurring TCRs were grouped with DBSCAN, and TCRdist sequence similarity was added when clustering was performed within HLA-allele-positive subsets. Repertoires with fewer than 30,000 or more than 120,000 public chains were left out of co-occurrence clustering, as were about 5 repertoires with anomalous nucleotide sharing. The table was pulled from immuneACCESS by TCRdb, which kept in-frame rearrangements only. Such tables lose some clones; where checked, under half of the loss comes from unresolved V genes, and the rest has no known cause. That table gives V, J and clone size, and the DNA gave D and trimming. The sample includes roughly 220,000 clones, with 80% to 85% observed a single time. The ten largest clonotypes hold 2.5% to 3% of the sample.

The full study reports these points: A few of the identified cytomegalovirus-associated TCR beta chains were confirmed in vitro to be specific for cytomegalovirus antigens. In both the original and validation cohorts, the classifier was reported to diagnose cytomegalovirus status with high specificity and sensitivity. Immune exposure information for the cohort was limited to CMV serostatus. A later genetic analysis associated a missense DCLRE1C variant with V-gene and J-gene trimming of TCR beta chains, and an independent cohort replicated the association. The cohort was sequenced for TCR beta chains only, and without alpha or paired-chain data the features that could be detected were limited. Linkage disequilibrium might explain the correlated functional status among segregating V segments, but an unknown experimental factor could not be excluded. Because the 87-base-pair reads could not distinguish some IMGT-functional V segments, including TRBV6-2 and TRBV6-3, those segments were excluded. In a later analysis, several top co-occurrence clusters were reported to appear linked to parvovirus B19, influenza, CMV and Epstein-Barr virus. In a later genetic analysis, fewer N-insertions in productive TCRs were reported among donors in an Asian-associated ancestry cluster than the roughly 700-donor mean. A later analysis associated approximately 17,000 TCR beta sequences with specific HLA alleles at a false discovery rate of 0.05. In the study, around 150 TCR beta chains were listed as associated with cytomegalovirus. A further reported finding was that TCR beta sequences accurately predicted the HLA-A and HLA-B alleles for most subjects in the first cohort. Most TCR sequences were observed very rarely across donors, whereas some public TCRs were present in many individuals. The authors suggested that the approach could potentially be generalized to other disease states and immunological phenotypes. Most CMV-associated TCR beta chains appeared to be HLA-restricted in a later analysis, and the HLA associations seemed to be driven largely by CMV exposure. A cluster of highly shared sequence variants was judged likely to be a technical artifact of the sequencing pipeline. Strong co-occurrence of HLA alleles, especially DR and DQ, made assigning TCR associations to individual alleles difficult. Because some donors lacked HLA typing at each locus, the association tests relied only on the typed subset. According to a later analysis, TCR association rates differed among HLA loci, with DRB1 alleles showing the most associated TCRs and HLA-C alleles showing the fewest. The earlier analysis of some 560 of the donors excluded some 15 rarely observed V segments, including chromosome 9 orphons, because counts were too low. In a later analysis, HLA-associated TCR beta chains were found to be more clonally expanded and to have lower generation probabilities than equally common non-associated chains. Broadly in line with IMGT annotations, most TCR beta V segments showed up in productive rearrangements about 90% or about 30% of the time in an earlier analysis of 450 to 750 of the donors. Roughly uniform sequencing depth across donors was assumed in presence/absence analyses, although this assumption may not hold.

CDR1 and CDR2, per the germline V gene, are MRHNA and SNTAGT. The CDR3 has 14 amino acids, counting the end cysteine and phenylalanine. The only DNA kept is the CDR3, 42 bases in frame from the first base. V gives up 6 bases and J gives up 2 bases, and the segment between their germline ends measures 13 bases. The TCR originated in a woman in her 40s in good health and CMV-seronegative. Input material: PBMCs. The sequence is built from TRBV6-4 and TRBJ1-1; TRBD1 might be the D gene, on 5 matching bases. Here is the DNA: TGTGCCAGCAGCTTTGGGGGGGGTAACACTGAAGCTTTCTTT. It is translated as CASSFGGGNTEAFF.